The rows below give T cell receptor beta chains drawn from one sample of a study of sequential checkpoint blockade in melanoma. The assay was immunoSEQ multiplex PCR, and TCRdb's table has in-frame clones only and misses some. The repertoire includes more than 6,500 clones, approximately 20% of them detected once, and less than 15% sits in the top ten. This material consisted of tumor tissue (inferred from file names), taken from a patient given nivolumab and ipilimumab in sequence. The receptor set was obtained from a human donor with melanoma. Each CDR3 is given with its conserved first and last residue. D genes are given only for firm matches. Some rows mark clone size as missing; the rest say once, few, many or name a class of expanded clone.

clone_size	d_call	v_call	j_call	cdr3_aa	cdr3_nt
medium-sized	TRBD1	TRBV6-8	TRBJ2-7	CASSKEQGTYEQYF	TGTGCCAGCAGTAAGGAACAGGGGACCTACGAGCAGTACTTC
.	.	TRBV6-8	TRBJ2-2	CASSPRTVLAWGPGELFF	TGTGCCAGCAGTCCTCGTACTGTACTAGCGTGGGGGCCCGGGGAGCTGTTTTTT
few	.	TRBV7-5	TRBJ2-5	CASSPYGGPLETQYF	TGTGCCAGCAGCCCGTACGGGGGGCCGTTGGAGACCCAGTACTTC
.	.	TRBV11-3	TRBJ1-5	CASNTGGGLGPQHF	TGTGCCAGCAACACGGGCGGGGGGCTCGGGCCCCAGCATTTT
few	.	TRBV23-1	TRBJ2-1	CASSLGWRNEQFF	TGCGCCAGCAGCTTGGGATGGCGGAATGAGCAGTTCTTC
.	TRBD2	TRBV6-4	TRBJ2-2	CASSDTTSGGDTGELFF	TGTGCCAGCAGTGACACAACTAGCGGGGGTGACACCGGGGAGCTGTTTTTT
few	.	TRBV6-8	TRBJ1-1	CASSPLGGRGNTEAFF	TGTGCCAGCAGTCCCCTGGGAGGGAGGGGGAACACTGAAGCTTTCTTT
.	.	TRBV4-1	TRBJ2-5	CASSSRGNQETQYF	TGCGCCAGCAGCTCACGGGGAAATCAAGAGACCCAGTACTTC
.	.	TRBV9	TRBJ2-1	CASRYSGGEQFF	TGTGCCAGCAGGTACAGCGGCGGTGAGCAGTTCTTC
few	.	TRBV15	TRBJ2-3	CATSKVAGSNFVTDTQYF	TGTGCCACTTCGAAAGTGGCAGGGTCGAATTTTGTCACAGATACGCAGTATTTT
many	.	TRBV9	TRBJ1-2	CASSVSDTWSGYTF	TGTGCCAGCAGCGTATCCGACACGTGGTCAGGCTACACCTTC
few	TRBD1	TRBV30	TRBJ1-1	CAWRRTGYPANTEAFF	TGTGCCTGGAGGAGGACAGGGTACCCCGCTAACACTGAAGCTTTCTTT
many	.	TRBV6-8	TRBJ1-1	CAIRGWDTEAFF	TGTGCCATCAGGGGATGGGACACTGAAGCTTTCTTT
.	TRBD1	TRBV15	TRBJ2-5	CATQRDRGYQETQYF	TGTGCCACTCAAAGGGACAGGGGGTACCAAGAGACCCAGTACTTC
few	.	TRBV6-8	TRBJ1-1	CASSFFANTEAFF	TGTGCCAGCAGTTTCTTCGCGAACACTGAAGCTTTCTTT
once	TRBD1	TRBV19	TRBJ2-7	CASSIAGQGTYEQYF	TGTGCCAGTAGTATAGCGGGACAGGGGACCTACGAGCAGTACTTC
.	.	TRBV6-8	TRBJ2-5	CASSYSWGPPQETQYF	TGTGCCAGCAGTTACTCCTGGGGTCCCCCTCAAGAGACCCAGTACTTC
.	.	TRBV23-1	TRBJ1-5	CASSLANLDGQPQHF	TGCGCCAGCAGCTTAGCGAACCTTGACGGGCAGCCCCAGCATTTT
.	.	TRBV5-1	TRBJ2-7	CASSLSHNSYEQYF	TGCGCCAGCAGCTTGTCCCACAACTCCTACGAGCAGTACTTC
.	.	TRBV18	TRBJ1-5	CASSPGRQDGQPQHF	TGTGCCAGCTCACCAGGTCGGCAGGACGGCCAGCCCCAGCATTTT
.	.	TRBV18	TRBJ2-4	CASSPQGEKAKNIQYF	TGTGCCAGCTCACCACAGGGGGAAAAGGCCAAAAACATTCAGTACTTC
.	TRBD1	TRBV11-3	TRBJ1-2	CASREQGGPGYGYTF	TGTGCCAGCAGGGAGCAGGGGGGGCCTGGCTATGGCTACACCTTC
.	TRBD2	TRBV11-3	TRBJ2-3	CASSLEASGGASTDTQYF	TGTGCCAGCAGCTTAGAGGCTAGCGGGGGGGCGAGCACAGATACGCAGTATTTT
.	TRBD1	TRBV5-1	TRBJ2-5	CASSLGQGAETQYF	TGCGCCAGCAGCTTGGGGCAGGGGGCAGAGACCCAGTACTTC
few	TRBD1	TRBV6-8	TRBJ2-1	CASSYSGQGNEQFF	TGTGCCAGCAGTTACTCCGGACAGGGGAATGAGCAGTTCTTC
.	TRBD1	TRBV6-8	TRBJ2-3	CASSQYRGDTQYF	TGTGCCAGCAGCCAATACAGGGGAGATACGCAGTATTTT
medium-sized	.	TRBV6-8	TRBJ2-7	CASSDCGAAYEQYF	TGTGCCAGCAGTGACTGCGGGGCGGCCTACGAGCAGTACTTC
few	TRBD1	TRBV11-3	TRBJ1-6	CASSLGSDRAGSYNSPLHF	TGTGCCAGCAGCTTAGGAAGCGACAGGGCGGGCTCCTATAATTCACCCCTCCACTTT
.	.	TRBV5-1	TRBJ2-3	CASSLAVGAITDTQYF	TGCGCCAGCAGCTTGGCCGTAGGGGCGATCACAGATACGCAGTATTTT
few	.	TRBV6-8	TRBJ1-6	CASSSVISQPSPLHF	TGTGCCAGCAGTTCTGTCATTTCTCAACCATCACCCCTCCACTTT
.	TRBD2	TRBV18	TRBJ2-3	CASSPPVSGGKDTQYF	TGTGCCAGCTCACCACCTGTTAGCGGGGGGAAGGATACGCAGTATTTT
.	.	TRBV9	TRBJ2-1	CASRPRKQGLNNEQFF	TGTGCCAGCAGGCCTAGGAAACAGGGACTTAATAATGAGCAGTTCTTC
.	.	TRBV6-8	TRBJ2-5	CASSPGAETQYF	TGTGCCAGCAGCCCGGGGGCAGAGACCCAGTACTTC
.	.	TRBV6-8	TRBJ1-2	CASSGHNYGYTF	TGTGCCAGCAGTGGACATAACTATGGCTACACCTTC
few	.	TRBV18	TRBJ1-3	CASSPESRVGNTIYF	TGTGCCAGCTCACCGGAGTCCAGGGTAGGAAACACCATATATTTT
.	.	TRBV7-6	TRBJ1-5	CASSWGPPGRRNQPQHF	TGTGCCAGCAGCTGGGGGCCTCCTGGAAGGCGCAATCAGCCCCAGCATTTT